This T cell receptor (beta chain) was found in a study of Tregs in tolerant kidney transplant recipients. Study at large: Recipients received nonmyeloablative bone marrow transplants from related graft donors, with transient mixed chimerism. Broader study findings: Activated donor B cell expansion appeared to reveal the most relevant donor-specific TCRbeta repertoire.

Notes on this clone: Its antigen is currently unknown. The sample holds other DNA sequences that translate to the same CDR3.

Unstimulated Tregs (CD4+CD25+CD127-) and CD4+CD25- non-Tregs were sorted from PBMCs. Regulatory T cells were sorted from thawed PBMCs rested overnight at 37°C with 200 IU/ml IL-2. The data were produced by immunoSEQ multiplex PCR, yet TCRdb's version contains in-frame clones alone and is incomplete. Of 50,000 to 75,000 clones in the sample, 70% to 90% were seen once. V gave up 3 bases and J gave up 4 bases, with 9 bases separating them. The germline gives CDR1 SGHAT, CDR2 FQNNGV. The CDR3 is 13 residues long. The sequencing here drew on Tregs from blood, taken before the transplant. This receptor was identified in a human donor who received a combined kidney and bone marrow transplant. The V and J genes are TRBV11-2 and TRBJ2-5; D is unresolved. Here the CDR3 DNA reads TGTGCCAGCAGCTTGGCAGGCAGAGAGACCCAGTACTTC. Residues: CASSLAGRETQYF.